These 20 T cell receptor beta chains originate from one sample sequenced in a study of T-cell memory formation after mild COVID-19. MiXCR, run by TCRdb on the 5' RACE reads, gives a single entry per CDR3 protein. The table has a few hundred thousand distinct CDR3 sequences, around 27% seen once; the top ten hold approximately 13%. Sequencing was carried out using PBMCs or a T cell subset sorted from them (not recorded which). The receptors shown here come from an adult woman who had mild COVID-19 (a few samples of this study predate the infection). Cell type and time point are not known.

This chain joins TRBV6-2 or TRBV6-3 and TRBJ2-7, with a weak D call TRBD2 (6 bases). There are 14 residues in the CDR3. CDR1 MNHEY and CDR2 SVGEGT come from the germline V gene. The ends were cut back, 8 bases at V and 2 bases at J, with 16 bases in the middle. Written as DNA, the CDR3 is TGTGCCAGCTCTCGCTTAGCGGCCCCCTACGAGCAGTACTTC. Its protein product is CASSRLAAPYEQYF.

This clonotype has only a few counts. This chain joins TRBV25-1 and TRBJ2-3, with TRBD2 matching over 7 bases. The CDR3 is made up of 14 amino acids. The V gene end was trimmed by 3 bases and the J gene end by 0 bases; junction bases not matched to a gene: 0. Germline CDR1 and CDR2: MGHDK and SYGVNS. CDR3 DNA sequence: TGTGCCAGCAGTGAGCGGGGGAGCACAGATACGCAGTATTTT. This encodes CASSERGSTDTQYF.

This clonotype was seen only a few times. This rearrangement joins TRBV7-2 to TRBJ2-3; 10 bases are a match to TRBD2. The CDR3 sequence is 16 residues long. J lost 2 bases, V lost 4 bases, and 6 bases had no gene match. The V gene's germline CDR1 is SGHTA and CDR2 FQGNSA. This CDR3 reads CASSSLAGIDTDTQYF. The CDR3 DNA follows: TGTGCCAGCAGCTCACTAGCGGGGATCGACACAGATACGCAGTATTTT.

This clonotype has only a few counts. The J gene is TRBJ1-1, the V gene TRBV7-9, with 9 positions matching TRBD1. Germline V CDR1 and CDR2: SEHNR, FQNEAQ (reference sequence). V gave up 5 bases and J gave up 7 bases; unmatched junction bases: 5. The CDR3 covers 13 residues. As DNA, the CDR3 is TGTGCCAGCAGCCCAGGGACAGGGCTTGAAGCTTTCTTT. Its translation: CASSPGTGLEAFF.

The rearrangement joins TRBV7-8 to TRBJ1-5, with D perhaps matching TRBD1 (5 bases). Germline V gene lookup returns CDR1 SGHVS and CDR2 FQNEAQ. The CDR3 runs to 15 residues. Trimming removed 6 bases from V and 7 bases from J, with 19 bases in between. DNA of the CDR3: TGTGCCAGCAGTCCCAGGGAAGGCAGCGACCAGCCCCAGCATTTT. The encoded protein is CASSPREGSDQPQHF.

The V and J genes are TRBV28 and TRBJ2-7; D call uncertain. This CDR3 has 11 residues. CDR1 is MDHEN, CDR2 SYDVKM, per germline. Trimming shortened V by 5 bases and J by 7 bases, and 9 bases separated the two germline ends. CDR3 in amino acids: CASSTRREQYF. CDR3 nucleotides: TGTGCCAGCAGTACCCGTAGAGAGCAGTACTTC.

CDR3 in amino acids: CATSREPGGAGDTQYF. CDR3 DNA sequence: TGTGCCACCAGCAGAGAACCGGGGGGGGCCGGCGATACGCAGTATTTT. This chain connects TRBV15 to TRBJ2-3; TRBD2 agrees at 8 bases. The junction had 8 bases not matched to a gene; V was cut back by 0 bases and J by 6 bases. This CDR3 has 16 amino acids. Germline V gene lookup returns CDR1 LNHNV and CDR2 YYDKDF (reference sequence).

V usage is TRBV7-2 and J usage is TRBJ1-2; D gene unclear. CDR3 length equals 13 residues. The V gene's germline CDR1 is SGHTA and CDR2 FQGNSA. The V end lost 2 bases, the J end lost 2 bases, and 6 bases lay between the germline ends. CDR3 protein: CASSLRPNYGYTF. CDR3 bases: TGTGCCAGCAGCTTAAGACCAAACTATGGCTACACCTTC.

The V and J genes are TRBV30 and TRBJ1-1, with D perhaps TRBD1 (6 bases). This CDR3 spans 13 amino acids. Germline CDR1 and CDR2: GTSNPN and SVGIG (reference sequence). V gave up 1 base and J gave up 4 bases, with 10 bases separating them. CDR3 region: CAWSEGGSTEAFF. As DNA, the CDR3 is TGTGCCTGGAGTGAAGGGGGGTCCACTGAAGCTTTCTTT.

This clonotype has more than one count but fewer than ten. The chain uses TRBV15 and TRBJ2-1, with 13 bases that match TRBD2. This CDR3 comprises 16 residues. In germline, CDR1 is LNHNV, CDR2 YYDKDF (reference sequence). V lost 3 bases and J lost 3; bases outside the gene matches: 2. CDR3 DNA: TGTGCCACCAGCAGGGGACTAGCGGGAAACTACAATGAGCAGTTCTTC. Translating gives CATSRGLAGNYNEQFF.

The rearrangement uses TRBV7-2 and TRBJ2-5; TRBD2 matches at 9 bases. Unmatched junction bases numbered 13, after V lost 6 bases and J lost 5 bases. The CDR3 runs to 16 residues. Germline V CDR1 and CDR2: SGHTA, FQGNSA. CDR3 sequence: CASSPLGGRAQETQYF. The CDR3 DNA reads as TGTGCCAGCAGTCCTCTTGGCGGGAGGGCCCAGGAGACCCAGTACTTC.

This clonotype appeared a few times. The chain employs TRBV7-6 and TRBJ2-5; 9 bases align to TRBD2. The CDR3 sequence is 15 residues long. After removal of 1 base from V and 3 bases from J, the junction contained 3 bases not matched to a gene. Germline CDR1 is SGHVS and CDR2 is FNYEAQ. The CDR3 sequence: CASSLGGGAKETQYF. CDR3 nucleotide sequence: TGTGCCAGCAGCTTAGGCGGGGGGGCAAAAGAGACCCAGTACTTC.

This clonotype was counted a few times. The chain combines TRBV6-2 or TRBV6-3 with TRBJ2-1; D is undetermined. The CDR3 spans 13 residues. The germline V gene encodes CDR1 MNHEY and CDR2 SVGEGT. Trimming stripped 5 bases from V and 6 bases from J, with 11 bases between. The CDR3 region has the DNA TGTGCCAGCAGTGCTCTTAGTAGCAATGAGCAGTTCTTC. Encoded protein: CASSALSSNEQFF.

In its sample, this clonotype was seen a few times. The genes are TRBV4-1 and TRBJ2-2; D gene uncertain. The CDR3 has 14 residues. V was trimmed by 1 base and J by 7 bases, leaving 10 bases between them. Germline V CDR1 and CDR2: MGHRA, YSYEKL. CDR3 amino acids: CASSQGDGNGELFF. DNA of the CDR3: TGCGCCAGCAGCCAAGGGGATGGCAACGGGGAGCTGTTTTTT.

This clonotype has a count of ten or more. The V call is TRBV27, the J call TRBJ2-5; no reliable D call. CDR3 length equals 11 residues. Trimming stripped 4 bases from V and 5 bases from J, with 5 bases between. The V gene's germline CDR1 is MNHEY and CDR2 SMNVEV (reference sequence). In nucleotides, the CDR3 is TGTGCCAGCAGTTCGAGGGAGACCCAGTACTTC. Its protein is CASSSRETQYF.

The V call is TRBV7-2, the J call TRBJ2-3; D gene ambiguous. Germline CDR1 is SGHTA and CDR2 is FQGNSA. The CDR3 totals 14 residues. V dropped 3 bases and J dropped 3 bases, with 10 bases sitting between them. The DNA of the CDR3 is TGTGCCAGCAGCTTGCTCCCAGCAACAGATACGCAGTATTTT. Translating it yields CASSLLPATDTQYF.

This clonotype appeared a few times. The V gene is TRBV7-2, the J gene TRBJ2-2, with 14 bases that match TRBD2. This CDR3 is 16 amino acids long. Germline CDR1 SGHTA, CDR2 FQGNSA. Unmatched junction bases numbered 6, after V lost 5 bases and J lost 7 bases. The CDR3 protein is CASSQSGLAGGGELFF. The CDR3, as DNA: TGTGCCAGCAGCCAGAGCGGACTAGCGGGGGGCGGGGAGCTGTTTTTT.

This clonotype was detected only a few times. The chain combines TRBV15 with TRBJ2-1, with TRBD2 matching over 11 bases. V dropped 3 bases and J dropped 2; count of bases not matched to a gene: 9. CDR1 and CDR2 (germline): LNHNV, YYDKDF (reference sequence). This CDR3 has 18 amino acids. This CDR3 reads CATSSRETSGSAYNEQFF. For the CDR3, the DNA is TGTGCCACCAGCAGCAGAGAAACTAGCGGGAGCGCCTACAATGAGCAGTTCTTC.

The CDR3 nucleotides are TGTGCCAGCAGCTTATCTCCCGCGTCCGAGCAGTACTTC. Translating it yields CASSLSPASEQYF. V usage is TRBV7-3 and J usage is TRBJ2-7, with D unclear. Trimming left V 2 bases short and J 6 bases short, with 11 bases between. The CDR3 consists of 13 residues. Looked up from germline, CDR1 is SGHTA and CDR2 is FQGTGA. Combining the CDR3 with reference TRBV7-3 and TRBJ2-7 gives the whole variable domain GAGVSQTPSNKVTEKGKYVELRCDPISGHTALYWYRQSLGQGPEFLIYFQGTGAADDSGLPNDRFFAVRPEGSVSTLKIQRTERGDSAVYLCASSLSPASEQYFGPGTRLTVT.

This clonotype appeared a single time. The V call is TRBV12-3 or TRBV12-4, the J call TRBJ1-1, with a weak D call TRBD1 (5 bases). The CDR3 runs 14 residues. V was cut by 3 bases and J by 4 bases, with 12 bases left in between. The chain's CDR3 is CASSFPGVATEAFF. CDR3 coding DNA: TGTGCCAGCAGTTTTCCGGGGGTGGCCACTGAAGCTTTCTTT.